Presented here are 12 T cell receptor beta chains from one specimen sequenced in a study of PD-L1 blockade in urothelial cancer. Measured with immunoSEQ multiplex PCR; TCRdb has only the in-frame clones, and not every one. The sample has about 30,000 clones, over 75% seen once. Time point specified: pretreatment peripheral blood. The source was PBMCs, collected around atezolizumab (anti-PD-L1) treatment. These receptors all stem from a man in his 60s with urothelial cancer.

Written as DNA, the CDR3 is TGTGCCAGCAGCTTGGCGGTGGTACCCTACGAGCAGTACTTC. Its translation is CASSLAVVPYEQYF. This chain joins TRBV7-2 and TRBJ2-7; D is uncertain. Germline V lookup: CDR1 SGHTA, CDR2 FQGNSA. CDR3 length equals 14 residues. Trimming pared 3 bases from V and 2 bases from J, leaving 11 bases between.

The chain combines TRBV7-6 with TRBJ1-6; D may be TRBD1 (5 bases). CDR3 size: 15 residues. Trimming removed 5 bases from V and 4 bases from J, with 12 bases in between. CDR1 and CDR2 from the germline V gene are SGHVS and FNYEAQ. The CDR3 DNA is TGTGCCAGCAGCAACAGGACGGGTTATAATTCACCCCTCCACTTT. This translates into CASSNRTGYNSPLHF.

This chain links TRBV5-1 with TRBJ1-2; no clear D. The ends were cut back, 0 bases at V and 5 bases at J, with 11 bases in the middle. Germline V gene lookup returns CDR1 SGHRS and CDR2 YFSETQ. The CDR3 consists of 14 residues. The DNA of the CDR3 is TGCGCCAGCAGCTTGGCCCAGACACCTTATGGCTACACCTTC. It codes for CASSLAQTPYGYTF. Variable domain in full (rest from reference TRBV5-1 and TRBJ1-2): KAGVTQTPRYLIKTRGQQVTLSCSPISGHRSVSWYQQTPGQGLQFLFEYFSETQRNKGNFPGRFSGRQFSNSRSEMNVSTLELGDSALYLCASSLAQTPYGYTFGSGTRLTVV.

As to this clone: The CDR3 carries no conserved terminal phenylalanine or tryptophan, so it likely arises from a read error. The DNA is left out, because the CDR3 cannot be placed on it with certainty; the CDR3 is given as TCRdb lists it. This chain connects TRBV7-8 to TRBJ2-7; the table gives TRBD1 as D, unverified against the DNA. Including both end residues, the CDR3 is 11 amino acids long. The V gene's germline CDR1 is SGHVS and CDR2 FQNEAQ. CDR3 loop: CASSSNRDRDI.

The chain uses TRBV6-5 and TRBJ2-6; no clear D gene. The CDR3 is 15 amino acids. V lost 5 bases and J lost 0, with 8 bases in between. Germline-derived CDR1 and CDR2 are MNHEY and SVGAGI. The CDR3 spells CASSPDNSGANVLTF. DNA for the CDR3: TGTGCCAGCAGTCCAGACAACTCTGGGGCCAACGTCCTGACTTTC.

The rearrangement links TRBV7-2 to TRBJ2-7, with 7 bases that match TRBD1. Germline values: CDR1 SGHTA, CDR2 FQGNSA. V was clipped by 2 bases and J by 3 bases; unmatched bases: 10. The CDR3 extends over 16 amino acids. CDR3 sequence (DNA): TGTGCCAGCAGCTTAAACACCGGGACAGTGATCTACGAGCAGTACTTC. It codes for CASSLNTGTVIYEQYF.

This clone was seen a single time. The chain combines TRBV19 with TRBJ1-1, with 9 nucleotides matching TRBD1. CDR3 length: 16 residues. Trimming took 5 bases from V and 6 from J; bases not matched to a gene: 13. Germline V gene sequence: CDR1 LNHDA, CDR2 SQIVND (reference sequence). The CDR3 region is CASSPSNTGGWPEAFF. In nucleotides, the CDR3 is TGTGCCAGTAGTCCCTCGAACACAGGGGGCTGGCCTGAAGCTTTCTTT.

This sequence joins TRBV30 and TRBJ2-7; perhaps TRBD1 as D (6 bases). CDR3 length equals 13 residues. Per the germline V gene, CDR1 is GTSNPN and CDR2 is SVGIG (reference sequence). CDR3: CAHRTASSYEQYF. The DNA of the CDR3 is TGTGCGCATCGGACAGCGAGCTCCTACGAGCAGTACTTC.

The chain couples TRBV7-2 to TRBJ1-1; 7 bases map to TRBD1. V shed 5 bases, J shed 4 bases, and the junction held 10 bases outside the gene matches. This CDR3 region has 15 residues. Germline-derived CDR1 and CDR2 are SGHTA and FQGNSA. CDR3 coding DNA: TGTGCCAGCAGCCGCCCACAGGGGTCGGGCACTGAAGCTTTCTTT. It encodes CASSRPQGSGTEAFF.

V is TRBV11-2 and J is TRBJ2-2, with D maybe TRBD1 (6 bases). The CDR3 extends over 15 amino acids. Germline V CDR1 and CDR2: SGHAT, FQNNGV. V was clipped by 5 bases and J by 1 base, with 11 bases between them. CDR3 DNA: TGTGCCAGCAGCCTAGGACAGTTGAACACCGGGGAGCTGTTTTTT. This sequence encodes CASSLGQLNTGELFF.

The J gene is TRBJ2-3, the V gene TRBV18, with 9 bases aligning to TRBD1. The CDR3 runs to 17 residues. V shed 2 bases, J shed 3 bases, and the junction held 9 bases outside the gene matches. CDR1 is KGHSH, CDR2 LQKENI, per germline. The CDR3 nucleotides read TGTGCCAGCTCACCAAATCGCGGGACAGGGTTTACAGATACGCAGTATTTT. Translating it yields CASSPNRGTGFTDTQYF. The full variable domain, with the rest looked up from reference TRBV18 and TRBJ2-3, is NAGVMQNPRHLVRRRGQEARLRCSPMKGHSHVYWYRQLPEEGLKFMVYLQKENIIDESGMPKERFSAEFPKEGPSILRIQQVVRGDSAAYFCASSPNRGTGFTDTQYFGPGTRLTVL.

The rearrangement uses TRBV11-2 and TRBJ2-7; 8 bases line up with TRBD1. Trimming took 5 bases from V and 2 from J; bases not matched to a gene: 14. The CDR3 is made up of 17 amino acids. CDR1 SGHAT and CDR2 FQNNGV come from the germline V gene. Here the CDR3 reads CASSTYYDRGRPYEQYF. In DNA, the CDR3 is TGTGCCAGCAGCACCTACTACGACAGGGGTCGACCCTACGAGCAGTACTTC.